This TCR beta chain was sequenced in a study of blood T cell repertoires in COVID-19. For the study at large: Specimens from acute and convalescent COVID-19 originated in the United States, Italy and Spain.

This CDR3 is 16 amino acids long. The germline gives CDR1 SEHNR, CDR2 FQNEAQ (reference sequence). V lost 4 bases and J lost 5; bases outside the gene matches: 13. This clone was observed a few times. Profiling relied on immunoSEQ multiplex PCR, and the TCRdb table lists in-frame clones only, not all of them. The sample has approximately 30,000 clones; around 92% are singletons. This chain uses TRBV7-9 with TRBJ1-2, with 7 bases aligning to TRBD1. Sequencing input: peripheral blood. The TCR originated in a human donor in a cohort sampled during active COVID-19. The DNA for the CDR3 is TGTGCCAGCAGCTCCCGACAGGGTTCGATCGAGTATGGCTACACCTTC. This encodes CASSSRQGSIEYGYTF.